These 14 T cell receptor beta chains originate from one sample sequenced in a study of blood T cell repertoires in COVID-19. Clones were sequenced by immunoSEQ multiplex PCR, and TCRdb holds only the in-frame ones, with some missing. The sample has some 110,000 clones, about 82% seen once. Sample: peripheral blood. These TCRs come from a man older than 75 with COVID-19, enrolled during active disease.

The chain has TRBV19 and TRBJ2-7; 11 nucleotides agree with TRBD2. The ends lost 3 bases at V and 7 bases at J; junction bases unmatched: 8. CDR1 LNHDA and CDR2 SQIVND come from the germline V gene (reference sequence). CDR3 length: 15 residues. CDR3 DNA: TGTGCCAGTAGTATTGAGCTAGCGGGAGGCGGTGAGCAGTACTTC. It specifies CASSIELAGGGEQYF. Looking up the rest from reference TRBV19 and TRBJ2-7 gives the full variable domain: DGGITQSPKYLFRKEGQNVTLSCEQNLNHDAMYWYRQDPGQGLRLIYYSQIVNDFQKGDIAEGYSVSREKKESFPLTVTSAQKNPTAFYLCASSIELAGGGEQYFGPGTRLTVT.

The chain couples TRBV5-4 to TRBJ2-1; D is possibly TRBD1 (5 bases). This CDR3 is 12 amino acids long. Between the trimmed V and J ends, which lost 0 bases and 10 bases, there was a span of 8 bases. Germline CDR1 reads SGHNT; CDR2 reads YYREEE (reference sequence). The CDR3 protein is CASSLEGNEQFF. CDR3 nucleotides: TGTGCCAGCAGCTTGGAGGGGAACGAGCAGTTCTTC.

CDR3 DNA sequence: TGTGCCACCGCGACCGGAGACAGGGGTGTCTTCTATAGCAATCAGCCCCAGCATTTT. It specifies CATATGDRGVFYSNQPQHF. This chain uses TRBV19 with TRBJ1-5; 8 bases fit TRBD1. Per the germline V gene, CDR1 is LNHDA and CDR2 is SQIVND (reference sequence). Germline trimming cut 10 bases from V and 0 bases from J; bases unmatched to any gene: 20. The CDR3 length is 19 residues.

The chain has TRBV7-3 and TRBJ2-2; no reliable D call. This CDR3 is 15 amino acids long. Germline CDR1 and CDR2: SGHTA and FQGTGA. V lost 6 bases to trimming and J lost 5 bases, with 16 bases between them. CDR3 in amino acids: CASRRDTVGTGELFF. The CDR3 DNA sequence: TGTGCCAGCAGACGCGACACCGTTGGTACCGGGGAGCTGTTTTTT.

This chain connects TRBV14 to TRBJ1-1; TRBD1 is a possible D gene (6 bases). From germline, CDR1 is SGHDN and CDR2 FVKESK. The CDR3 extends over 16 amino acids. Trimming left V 1 base short and J 5 bases short, with 17 bases between. The CDR3 DNA reads as TGTGCCAGCAGCCAAGGCGGCGGGGGGCGCAGGACTGAAGCTTTCTTT. Translated: CASSQGGGGRRTEAFF.

The chain employs TRBV6-2 or TRBV6-3 and TRBJ1-2; D unresolved. Trimming removed 5 bases from V and 4 bases from J, with 14 bases in between. In germline, CDR1 is MNHEY, CDR2 SVGEGT. The CDR3 totals 14 residues. The CDR3 region has the DNA TGTGCCAGCAGTACCCCTGGCACCTCCTATGGCTACACCTTC. Translated, it gives CASSTPGTSYGYTF.

This sequence joins TRBV5-1 and TRBJ2-2; 11 bases fit TRBD2. CDR1 is SGHRS, CDR2 YFSETQ, per germline. V shed 4 bases, J shed 2 bases, and the junction held 7 bases outside the gene matches. CDR3 length: 17 amino acids. The CDR3 region has the DNA TGCGCCAGCAGCGGACGACTAGCGGGACTAAACACCGGGGAGCTGTTTTTT. Translated, it gives CASSGRLAGLNTGELFF.

The count of this clone is one. V is TRBV7-8 and J is TRBJ1-5; the D gene is possibly TRBD1 (5 bases). The germline gives CDR1 SGHVS, CDR2 FQNEAQ. With 3 bases removed from V and 0 bases from J, the gap between germline ends came to 9 bases. The CDR3 length is 15 residues. DNA for the CDR3: TGTGCCAGCAGCTTCCAACAGGATAGCAATCAGCCCCAGCATTTT. Its translation is CASSFQQDSNQPQHF.

The gene calls are TRBV5-1 and TRBJ1-4; 7 bases align to TRBD1. Germline trimming cut 0 bases from V and 0 bases from J; bases unmatched to any gene: 11. The CDR3 has 19 amino acids. Germline V gene sequence: CDR1 SGHRS, CDR2 YFSETQ. The CDR3 nucleotides read TGCGCCAGCAGCTTGGCCCCAAGACAGGGACAAACAACTAATGAAAAACTGTTTTTT. The encoded protein is CASSLAPRQGQTTNEKLFF.

This clone showed up just once. The chain employs TRBV5-8 and TRBJ2-7, with 10 bases fitting TRBD1. This CDR3 comprises 13 residues. Trimming at V came to 4 bases and at J to 6 bases, leaving 4 bases not matched to a gene. Germline V lookup: CDR1 SGHTS, CDR2 YDEGEE. The CDR3: CASSQDRGFEQYF. CDR3 nucleotides: TGTGCCAGCAGCCAGGACAGGGGGTTCGAGCAGTACTTC.

The CDR3 bases are TGTGCCAGCAGCATAGCCGGGGGGACCGGGGAGCTGTTTTTT. It yields the protein CASSIAGGTGELFF. The chain is built from TRBV11-2 and TRBJ2-2; TRBD2 matches 7 bases. With V trimmed by 5 bases and J by 5 bases, 5 bases remained unmatched. Germline loops: CDR1 SGHAT, CDR2 FQNNGV. The CDR3 spans 14 residues.

A single count supports this clone. The chain uses TRBV5-1 and TRBJ2-5; tentative D call: TRBD2 (5 bases). The CDR3 runs 13 residues. Germline loops: CDR1 SGHRS, CDR2 YFSETQ. Trimming stripped 0 bases from V and 4 bases from J, with 7 bases between. CDR3 in amino acids: CASSLAGIETQYF. The CDR3 coding sequence is TGCGCCAGCAGCTTGGCCGGGATAGAGACCCAGTACTTC.

This rearrangement joins TRBV5-6 to TRBJ2-2; 9 bases agree with TRBD2. V lost 5 bases and J lost 6; bases outside the gene matches: 20. The germline gives CDR1 SGHDT, CDR2 YYEEEE. This CDR3 region has 19 residues. The CDR3 protein is CASRGAVVAGESKSGELFF. The DNA for the CDR3 is TGTGCCAGCAGGGGGGCGGTGGTAGCGGGAGAAAGTAAATCCGGGGAGCTGTTTTTT.

The rearrangement joins TRBV28 to TRBJ2-1; 9 bases align to TRBD2. CDR1 and CDR2 from the germline V gene are MDHEN and SYDVKM. V lost 5 bases and J lost 7; bases outside the gene matches: 9. The length of the CDR3 is 15 residues. For the CDR3, the DNA is TGTGCCAGCAGTAGACATAGCGGGAGTGGGAATGAGCAGTTCTTC. This sequence encodes CASSRHSGSGNEQFF.